This TCR beta chain was profiled in a study of cytomegalovirus exposure and HLA in healthy donors. Study details: Counted in an early data release were 85 million or so unique TCRs from HLA-typed donors. General study findings and limits: A later analysis associated 15,000 or so TCR beta sequences with HLA alleles at a 0.05 false discovery rate.

In the PCR, 60 Vbeta and 13 Jbeta primers were used. Generated by immunoSEQ multiplex PCR, the TCRdb table keeps only in-frame clones and is missing some. The sample lists 90,000 to 120,000 clones; over 60% were seen once. On this clone: Its antigen is unidentified.

The sequencing sample was made of PBMCs. This TCR was recovered from a woman between 18 and 29 years old in good health and CMV-seropositive.

Written as DNA, the CDR3 is TGCGCCAGCAACCGGGAGGGGACAGCCTACGAGCAGTACTTC. It yields the protein CASNREGTAYEQYF. This chain joins TRBV5-1 and TRBJ2-7; weak D call: TRBD2 (8 bases). V lost 6 bases and J lost 2, with 15 bases in between. Germline lookup yields CDR1 SGHRS and CDR2 YFSETQ. The CDR3 loop spans 14 amino acids.